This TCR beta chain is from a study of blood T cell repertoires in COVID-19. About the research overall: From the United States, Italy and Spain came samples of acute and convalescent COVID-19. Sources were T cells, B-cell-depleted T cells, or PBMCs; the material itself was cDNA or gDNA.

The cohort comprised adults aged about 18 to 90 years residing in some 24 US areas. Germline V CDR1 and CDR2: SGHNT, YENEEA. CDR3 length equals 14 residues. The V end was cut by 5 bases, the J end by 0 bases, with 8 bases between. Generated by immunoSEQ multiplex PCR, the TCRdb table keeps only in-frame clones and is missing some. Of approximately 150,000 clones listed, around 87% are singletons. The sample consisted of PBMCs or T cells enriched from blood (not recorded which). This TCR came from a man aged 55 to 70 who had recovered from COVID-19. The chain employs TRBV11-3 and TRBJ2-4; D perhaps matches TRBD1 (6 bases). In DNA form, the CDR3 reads TGTGCCAGCAGCGGGGGCCAAGCCAAAAACATTCAGTACTTC. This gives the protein CASSGGQAKNIQYF.